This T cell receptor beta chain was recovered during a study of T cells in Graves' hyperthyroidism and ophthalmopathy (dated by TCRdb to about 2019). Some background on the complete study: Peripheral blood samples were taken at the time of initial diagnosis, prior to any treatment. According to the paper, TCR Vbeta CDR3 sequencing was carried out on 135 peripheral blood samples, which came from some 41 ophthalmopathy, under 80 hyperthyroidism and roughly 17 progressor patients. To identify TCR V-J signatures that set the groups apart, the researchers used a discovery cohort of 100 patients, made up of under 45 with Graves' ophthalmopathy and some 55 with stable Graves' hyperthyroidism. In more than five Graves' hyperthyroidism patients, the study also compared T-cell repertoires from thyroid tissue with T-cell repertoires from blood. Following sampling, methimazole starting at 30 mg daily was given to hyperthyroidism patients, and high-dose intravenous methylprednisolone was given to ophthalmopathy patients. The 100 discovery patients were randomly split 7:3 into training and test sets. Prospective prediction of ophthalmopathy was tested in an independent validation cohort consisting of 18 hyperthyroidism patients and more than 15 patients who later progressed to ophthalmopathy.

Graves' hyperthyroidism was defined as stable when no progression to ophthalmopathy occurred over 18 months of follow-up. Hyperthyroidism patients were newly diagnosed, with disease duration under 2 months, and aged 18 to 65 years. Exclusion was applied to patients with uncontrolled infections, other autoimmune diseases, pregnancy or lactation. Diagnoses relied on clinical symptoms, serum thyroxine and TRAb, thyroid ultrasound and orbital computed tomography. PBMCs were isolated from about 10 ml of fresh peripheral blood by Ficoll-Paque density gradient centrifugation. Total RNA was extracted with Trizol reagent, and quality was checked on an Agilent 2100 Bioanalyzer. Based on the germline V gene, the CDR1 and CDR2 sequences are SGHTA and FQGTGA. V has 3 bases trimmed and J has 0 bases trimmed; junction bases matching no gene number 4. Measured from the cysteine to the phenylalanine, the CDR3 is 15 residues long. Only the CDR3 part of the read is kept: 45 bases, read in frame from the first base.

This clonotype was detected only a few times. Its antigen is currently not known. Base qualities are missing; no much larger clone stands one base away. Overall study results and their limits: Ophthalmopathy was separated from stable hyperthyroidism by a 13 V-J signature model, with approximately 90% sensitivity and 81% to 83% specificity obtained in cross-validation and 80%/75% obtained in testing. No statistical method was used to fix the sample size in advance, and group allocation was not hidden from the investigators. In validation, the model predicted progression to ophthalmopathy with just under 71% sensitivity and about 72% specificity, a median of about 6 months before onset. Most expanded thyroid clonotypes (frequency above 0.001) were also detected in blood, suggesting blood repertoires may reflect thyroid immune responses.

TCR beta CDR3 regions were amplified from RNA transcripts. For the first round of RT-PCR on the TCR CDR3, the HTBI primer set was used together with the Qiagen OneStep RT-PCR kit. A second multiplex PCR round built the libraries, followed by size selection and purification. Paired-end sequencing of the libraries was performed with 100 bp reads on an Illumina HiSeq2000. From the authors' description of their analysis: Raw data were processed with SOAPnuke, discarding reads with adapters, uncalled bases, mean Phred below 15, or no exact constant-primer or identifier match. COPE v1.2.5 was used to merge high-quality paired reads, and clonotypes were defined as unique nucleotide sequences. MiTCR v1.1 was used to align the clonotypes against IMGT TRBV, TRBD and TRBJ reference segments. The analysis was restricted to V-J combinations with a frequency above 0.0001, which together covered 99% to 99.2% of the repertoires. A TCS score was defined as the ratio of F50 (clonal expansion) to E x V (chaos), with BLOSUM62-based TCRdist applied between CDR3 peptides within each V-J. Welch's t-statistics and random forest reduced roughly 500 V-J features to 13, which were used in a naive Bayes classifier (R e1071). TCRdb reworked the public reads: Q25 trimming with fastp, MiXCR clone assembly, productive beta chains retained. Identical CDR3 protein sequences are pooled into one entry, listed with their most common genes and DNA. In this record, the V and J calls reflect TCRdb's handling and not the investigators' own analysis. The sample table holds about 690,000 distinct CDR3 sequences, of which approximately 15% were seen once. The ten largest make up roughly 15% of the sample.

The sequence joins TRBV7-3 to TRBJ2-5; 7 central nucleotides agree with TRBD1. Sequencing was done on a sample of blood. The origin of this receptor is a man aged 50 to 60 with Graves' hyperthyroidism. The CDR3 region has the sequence CASSFTGAYQETQYF. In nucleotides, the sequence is TGTGCCAGCAGCTTCACAGGGGCCTACCAAGAGACCCAGTACTTC.